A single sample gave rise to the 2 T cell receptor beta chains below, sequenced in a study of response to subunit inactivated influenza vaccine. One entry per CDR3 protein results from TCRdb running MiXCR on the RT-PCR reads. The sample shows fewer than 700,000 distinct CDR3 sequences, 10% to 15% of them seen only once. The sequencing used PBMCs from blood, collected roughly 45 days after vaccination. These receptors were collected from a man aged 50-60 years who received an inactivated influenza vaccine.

CDR3 loop: CASSQPFRTGGTYNEQFF. The CDR3 nucleotides are TGTGCCAGCAGCCAACCTTTTCGGACAGGTGGTACGTACAATGAGCAGTTCTTC. The rearrangement links TRBV11-2 to TRBJ2-1; 7 positions match TRBD1. The CDR3 contains 18 residues. Germline V gives CDR1 SGHAT, CDR2 FQNNGV. J was trimmed by 4 bases and V by 5 bases; bases with no gene match: 17.

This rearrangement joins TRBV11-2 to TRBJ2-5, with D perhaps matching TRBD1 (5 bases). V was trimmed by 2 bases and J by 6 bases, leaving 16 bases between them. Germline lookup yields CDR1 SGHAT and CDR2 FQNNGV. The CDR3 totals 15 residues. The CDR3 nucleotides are TGTGCCAGCAGCTTATACCGCCAGGGTCGGCAGACCCAGTACTTC. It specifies CASSLYRQGRQTQYF. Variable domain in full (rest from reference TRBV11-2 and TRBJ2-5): EAGVAQSPRYKIIEKRQSVAFWCNPISGHATLYWYQQILGQGPKLLIQFQNNGVVDDSQLPKDRFSAERLKGVDSTLKIQPAKLEDSAVYLCASSLYRQGRQTQYFGPGTRLLVL.